This T cell receptor beta chain originates from a study of cytomegalovirus exposure and HLA in healthy donors listed by TCRdb under 2017. With respect to the entire study: According to an earlier analysis of 550 to 700 of the donors, about 179 million T cells yielded roughly 100 million unique TCR beta sequences and roughly 280 Gb of sequence data. A few DR-DQ haplotypes were treated as single units for association and clustering because of strong linkage in the cohort. Both class I and class II loci were covered by HLA typing, at four-digit resolution. Rather than drawing on any new phenotypic data, the later analysis identified candidate immune exposures from TCR beta sequences and the way those sequences occurred across donors. The number of typed donors differed by locus: about 620-630 for A, B, C, DRB1 and DQB1; 522 for DQA1; about 600 for DPA1; and around 470 for DPB1. Of the 300 to 500 genotyped donors, 75% to 85% were placed in the genetic ancestry cluster associated with self-reported Caucasian donors. Along with the approximately 650-subject first cohort, a separate validation cohort of over a hundred different subjects was used. In a later genetic analysis, genome-wide SNP genotypes for 398 of the 666 donors were used, and that subset was treated as a discovery cohort. About 300 gigabases of sequencing data and about 92 million unique TCR sequences made up an early release that covered around 640 HLA-typed donors. The study aimed to test whether signatures of past pathogen exposure could be identified by cataloging public T cell receptors. In an earlier analysis of a few hundred of the donors, high-throughput TCR beta sequencing was used to judge whether each TCR beta V gene segment behaved as functional or pseudogenic. Donor age, sex, ethnicity and CMV serostatus were compiled alongside the repertoire data. All discovery cohort repertoires had been generated using a single sequencing platform. Among around 400 genotyped donors of the cohort, an average of approximately 240,000 unique TCR beta nucleotide sequences was sequenced per donor, of which approximately 19% were non-productive. The T cell repertoires of 666 subjects were profiled by immunosequencing and related to cytomegalovirus serostatus. To predict cytomegalovirus infection status, the study brought together high-throughput TCR immunosequencing, statistical association of individual TCRs with disease status, and machine learning. In a later analysis, previously published TCR beta repertoires from 670 or so donors were re-analyzed and high-resolution HLA genotyping was added so that TCR occurrence patterns could be studied.

Libraries were built with the immunoSEQ multiplex PCR assay. For the multiplex PCR, a mixture combining 60 forward primers for TCR Vbeta segments and 13 reverse primers for TCR Jbeta segments was used. Amplification of the CDR3 region of rearranged TCR beta genes was performed with a multiplex PCR assay on genomic DNA. Amplified TCR beta libraries were sequenced as 87-base-pair reads on the Illumina HiSeq System. The paper's processing steps were these. Across the roughly 640 repertoires, a later analysis counted 78 million or so unique TCR beta chains, roughly 11 million of which were shared by at least two donors. To remove PCR and sequencing errors, raw reads were error-corrected and collapsed into unique sequences using a nearest-neighbor algorithm that merged closely related sequences. To assign V, D and J gene segments, CDR3 sequences were aligned to IMGT reference sequences. For a sequence to be retained, a match of at least six nucleotides was required to both a V gene segment and a J gene segment. Rearrangements were called productive when the CDR3 lacked stop codons and stayed in frame with V and J; all others were non-productive. CDR3 was defined according to IMGT convention as the region running from the second conserved V-encoded cysteine to the conserved J-encoded phenylalanine. Sequences without an unambiguous match to a single V gene segment were excluded from the earlier analysis of several hundred of the donors. In an earlier analysis of several hundred of the donors, V segments were called functional above 56.7% productive rearrangements and were called segregating when the between-donor standard deviation exceeded 5%. A statistical classification framework was developed to diagnose cytomegalovirus status using the catalog of TCR beta chain sequences. In a later analysis, TCR nucleotide sequences were compared against IMGT/GENE-DB human TR gene sequences so that V and J genes could be assigned. Using the TCRdist pipeline, a later analysis assigned CDR3 sequences along with most-parsimonious VDJ recombination scenarios. In a later analysis, each TCR beta chain was defined by its CDR3 amino acid sequence together with its V-gene family, and reads without a unique V-gene family were excluded. To address suspected cross-contamination and a sequencing artifact, a later analysis removed roughly 640 highly shared, low-generation-probability nucleotide sequences. A later analysis calculated a clonal expansion index for each public chain from normalized within-repertoire ranks of inferred template counts. In a later analysis, generation probabilities were computed using a VDJ recombination model fitted to out-of-frame rearrangements, and the results were checked against IGoR. In a later analysis, TCR-TCR, TCR-HLA and TCR-CMV co-occurrence was scored with hypergeometric tests, and a repertoire-size bias correction was applied to TCR pairs. A later analysis estimated false discovery rates by permuting HLA or CMV assignments 20 times. In a later analysis, co-occurring TCRs were grouped using DBSCAN, and TCRdist sequence similarity was added for clustering within HLA-allele-positive subsets. Repertoires with fewer than 30,000 or more than 120,000 public chains, plus five repertoires with anomalous nucleotide sharing, were excluded from co-occurrence clustering. Entries here come from immuneACCESS through TCRdb and include only in-frame sequences with V and J called. Some clones fail to appear in such tables; in the studies checked, an unresolved V gene covers under half of the shortfall, and the cause of the remainder is unknown. That table gives V, J and clone size, and the DNA gave D and trimming. The sample profile shows under 200,000 clones; 76% of them were found once. 0.65% to 0.95% of the sample is taken by the ten largest.

V ends up 6 bases short and J 3 bases short, with an unmatched junction base count of 17. The CDR3 has 18 amino acids, counting the end cysteine and phenylalanine. Just CDR3 DNA is preserved here, 54 bases in frame from base 1. The germline V gene supplies CDR1 SGHRS and CDR2 YFSETQ. Study-wide conclusions, independent of this receptor: Across donors, most TCR sequences were observed very rarely, whereas some public TCRs were present in many individuals. Roughly uniform sequencing depth across donors was assumed in presence/absence analyses, although this assumption may not hold. A later analysis found that TCR association rates varied across HLA loci, with DRB1 alleles showing the most associated TCRs and HLA-C alleles the fewest. Compared with equally common non-associated chains, HLA-associated TCR beta chains in a later analysis were more clonally expanded and had lower generation probabilities. Over 15 rarely observed V segments, including chromosome 9 orphons, were excluded from the earlier analysis of approximately 500 of the donors because counts were too low. The classifier was reported to diagnose cytomegalovirus status with high specificity and sensitivity in both the original cohort and the validation cohort. Because HLA typing was unavailable for some donors at each locus, only the typed subset was used in association tests. Compared with the roughly 670-donor mean, donors in an Asian-associated ancestry cluster had fewer N-insertions in productive TCRs, according to a later genetic analysis. At a false discovery rate of 0.05, a later analysis linked some 18,000 TCR beta sequences to specific HLA alleles. A later analysis reported that several top co-occurrence clusters appeared linked to parvovirus B19, influenza, CMV and Epstein-Barr virus. A group of highly shared sequence variants was considered likely to be a technical artifact of the sequencing pipeline. Some IMGT-functional V segments, including TRBV6-2 and TRBV6-3, could not be told apart with the 87-base-pair reads, so those segments were excluded. A later genetic analysis associated a missense DCLRE1C variant with V-gene and J-gene trimming of TCR beta chains, and an independent cohort replicated the association. For the cohort, immune exposure information was limited to CMV serostatus. A few of the identified cytomegalovirus-associated TCR beta chains were confirmed in vitro to be specific for cytomegalovirus antigens. Broadly in line with IMGT annotations, most TCR beta V segments showed up in productive rearrangements about 87% or about 30% of the time in an earlier analysis of about 500 of the donors. Most CMV-associated TCR beta chains appeared to be HLA-restricted in a later analysis, and the HLA associations seemed to be driven largely by CMV exposure. In this cohort, only TCR beta chains were sequenced, and detectable features were limited by the absence of alpha or paired-chain data. Linkage disequilibrium might explain the correlated functional status among segregating V segments, but an unknown experimental factor could not be ruled out. Assigning TCR associations to individual alleles was difficult when HLA alleles, especially DR and DQ, strongly co-occurred. It was suggested by the authors that the approach could potentially be generalized to other disease states and immunological phenotypes. In the study, roughly 160 TCR beta chains were listed as associated with cytomegalovirus. A further reported finding was that TCR beta sequences accurately predicted the HLA-A and HLA-B alleles for most subjects in the first cohort.

The cohort comprised 670 or so healthy bone marrow donors. Cohort members were all nominally healthy when sampled, although unrecorded immune exposures were likely present. The donor tested CMV seronegative, placing the donor among the 350 to 400 seronegative members of the cohort. Every donor gave a peripheral blood sample, and the peripheral blood mononuclear cells from that sample were used for TCR beta sequencing. Genomic DNA extraction from the blood cell samples was performed with the Qiagen DNeasy Blood Extraction Kit. Comments on this clone: Its antigen is currently not known. Qualities for individual bases were not recorded, and no much larger clone is one base off.

This receptor was identified in a female donor in good health and CMV-seronegative. Sequenced: PBMCs. Recombination joined TRBV5-1 with TRBJ2-7; 11 bases in the middle match TRBD2. The encoded CDR3 is CASTRGGDGLAGYYEQYF. The DNA sequence is given as TGCGCCAGCACCCGGGGAGGGGACGGACTAGCGGGCTACTACGAGCAGTACTTC.